Listed below are T cell receptor beta chains from one sample, sequenced in a study of shared clonotypes between healthy human individuals. Clones were read by immunoSEQ multiplex PCR, and TCRdb kept only the in-frame ones, dropping some. This repertoire shows some 1,900,000 clones, approximately 94% found once; its top ten account for under 1.5%. Sequencing used naive CD8+ T cells sorted from blood. These receptor sequences come from a young man in good health. Each CDR3 is given with its conserved first and last residue. Each record gives: CDR3 protein, CDR3 DNA, V gene, D gene, clone size, J gene. D genes are given only for firm matches. Some rows have no size entry. The others give once, few or many, or a class for an expanded clone.

CDR3 protein: CAVLGVAGEGNTGELFF
CDR3 DNA: TGTGCCGTTCTGGGGGTAGCGGGAGAGGGGAACACCGGGGAGCTGTTTTTT
V gene: TRBV30
D gene: TRBD2
clone size: NA
J gene: TRBJ2-2

CDR3 protein: CASSLGVGNEQFF
CDR3 DNA: TGTGCCAGCAGCTTAGGGGTTGGAAATGAGCAGTTCTTC
V gene: TRBV7-9
D gene: NA
clone size: NA
J gene: TRBJ2-1

CDR3 protein: CASRLAGGPTDTQYF
CDR3 DNA: TGTGCCAGTCGACTAGCGGGGGGGCCCACAGATACGCAGTATTTT
V gene: TRBV5-4
D gene: TRBD2
clone size: NA
J gene: TRBJ2-3

CDR3 protein: CASSPQGVKSNQPQHF
CDR3 DNA: TGTGCCAGCAGTCCACAGGGGGTGAAAAGCAATCAGCCCCAGCATTTT
V gene: TRBV27
D gene: TRBD1
clone size: NA
J gene: TRBJ1-5

CDR3 protein: CASSPEGPNTEAFF
CDR3 DNA: TGTGCCAGCAGCCCAGAGGGACCGAACACTGAAGCTTTCTTT
V gene: TRBV13
D gene: NA
clone size: NA
J gene: TRBJ1-1

CDR3 protein: CASNNLAGELFF
CDR3 DNA: TGTGCCAGTAATAATTTGGCCGGGGAGCTGTTTTTT
V gene: TRBV6-5
D gene: NA
clone size: NA
J gene: TRBJ2-2

CDR3 protein: CASSAAAGAYGYTF
CDR3 DNA: TGTGCCAGCAGTGCCGCCGCAGGGGCCTATGGCTACACCTTC
V gene: TRBV2
D gene: NA
clone size: NA
J gene: TRBJ1-2

CDR3 protein: CASSHRDFAYEQYF
CDR3 DNA: TGTGCCAGCAGCCACCGGGACTTTGCCTACGAGCAGTACTTC
V gene: TRBV27
D gene: NA
clone size: NA
J gene: TRBJ2-7

CDR3 protein: CSVAGTSGSVSDTQYF
CDR3 DNA: TGCAGCGTTGCAGGGACTAGCGGGAGTGTCTCAGATACGCAGTATTTT
V gene: TRBV29-1
D gene: TRBD2
clone size: NA
J gene: TRBJ2-3

CDR3 protein: CASSWYDREDQPQHF
CDR3 DNA: TGTGCCAGCTCATGGTACGACAGGGAGGATCAGCCCCAGCATTTT
V gene: TRBV18
D gene: TRBD1
clone size: NA
J gene: TRBJ1-5

CDR3 protein: CASSQDATGVYGYTF
CDR3 DNA: TGCGCCAGCAGCCAAGATGCGACAGGGGTGTATGGCTACACCTTC
V gene: TRBV4-3
D gene: TRBD1
clone size: few
J gene: TRBJ1-2

CDR3 protein: CASSQDRGQGDGYTF
CDR3 DNA: TGCGCCAGCAGCCAAGATCGAGGACAGGGGGATGGCTACACCTTC
V gene: TRBV4-1
D gene: TRBD1
clone size: NA
J gene: TRBJ1-2

CDR3 protein: CASSPGVRGFEQYF
CDR3 DNA: TGCGCCAGCTCCCCAGGGGTCCGCGGGTTCGAGCAGTACTTC
V gene: TRBV5-1
D gene: NA
clone size: NA
J gene: TRBJ2-7

CDR3 protein: CASSLSSMNTEAFF
CDR3 DNA: TGCGCCAGCAGCTTGTCGTCTATGAACACTGAAGCTTTCTTT
V gene: TRBV5-1
D gene: NA
clone size: NA
J gene: TRBJ1-1

CDR3 protein: CASSLEPSSYEQYF
CDR3 DNA: TGTGCCAGCAGCTTGGAGCCCTCCAGCTACGAGCAGTACTTC
V gene: TRBV11-2
D gene: NA
clone size: NA
J gene: TRBJ2-7

CDR3 protein: CASRRDTYNEQFF
CDR3 DNA: TGCGCCAGCAGACGGGACACCTACAATGAGCAGTTCTTC
V gene: TRBV5-1
D gene: NA
clone size: NA
J gene: TRBJ2-1

CDR3 protein: CASSLEPDTQYF
CDR3 DNA: TGTGCCAGCAGCTTAGAACCGGATACGCAGTATTTT
V gene: TRBV7-9
D gene: NA
clone size: NA
J gene: TRBJ2-3

CDR3 protein: CASSVGGLANEQYF
CDR3 DNA: TGTGCCAGCAGCGTGGGGGGACTAGCTAACGAGCAGTACTTC
V gene: TRBV9
D gene: TRBD2
clone size: NA
J gene: TRBJ2-7

CDR3 protein: CASSWDRRNTEAFF
CDR3 DNA: TGTGCCAGCAGTTGGGACAGGAGGAACACTGAAGCTTTCTTT
V gene: TRBV28
D gene: TRBD1
clone size: NA
J gene: TRBJ1-1

CDR3 protein: CASSQDQEAYEQYF
CDR3 DNA: TGCGCCAGCAGCCAAGATCAGGAAGCCTACGAGCAGTACTTC
V gene: TRBV4-1
D gene: NA
clone size: NA
J gene: TRBJ2-7

CDR3 protein: CASSLGVSPLHF
CDR3 DNA: TGTGCCAGCAGCTTAGGGGTCTCACCCCTCCACTTT
V gene: TRBV5-8
D gene: NA
clone size: NA
J gene: TRBJ1-6

CDR3 protein: CASSSGTGGNNQPQHF
CDR3 DNA: TGTGCCAGCAGTTCCGGGACAGGGGGTAACAATCAGCCCCAGCATTTT
V gene: TRBV6-5
D gene: TRBD1
clone size: NA
J gene: TRBJ1-5

CDR3 protein: CASSVLAGGPDTGELFF
CDR3 DNA: TGTGCCAGCAGCGTACTAGCGGGGGGGCCCGACACCGGGGAGCTGTTTTTT
V gene: TRBV7-6
D gene: TRBD2
clone size: NA
J gene: TRBJ2-2

CDR3 protein: CASSFSGGANQPQHF
CDR3 DNA: TGTGCCAGCAGTTTCAGCGGAGGGGCGAATCAGCCCCAGCATTTT
V gene: TRBV27
D gene: NA
clone size: NA
J gene: TRBJ1-5

CDR3 protein: CASSPGLASVDEQFF
CDR3 DNA: TGTGCCAGCAGCCCTGGACTAGCGTCGGTAGATGAGCAGTTCTTC
V gene: TRBV7-9
D gene: TRBD2
clone size: NA
J gene: TRBJ2-1

CDR3 protein: CASSGSAGGYEQYF
CDR3 DNA: TGCGCCAGCAGTGGTTCTGCGGGAGGCTACGAGCAGTACTTC
V gene: TRBV4-3
D gene: TRBD2
clone size: NA
J gene: TRBJ2-7

CDR3 protein: CASSPGTVNQPQHF
CDR3 DNA: TGTGCCAGCAGCCCCGGGACAGTTAATCAGCCCCAGCATTTT
V gene: TRBV9
D gene: TRBD1
clone size: once
J gene: TRBJ1-5

CDR3 protein: CASSFTSDSYTGELFF
CDR3 DNA: TGTGCCAGCAGCTTTACGTCTGACAGTTACACCGGGGAGCTGTTTTTT
V gene: TRBV5-6
D gene: NA
clone size: NA
J gene: TRBJ2-2

CDR3 protein: CASSPSVARNEQFF
CDR3 DNA: TGTGCCAGCAGCCCTTCGGTAGCGCGGAATGAGCAGTTCTTC
V gene: TRBV6-1
D gene: NA
clone size: NA
J gene: TRBJ2-1

CDR3 protein: CASSEEIADERATNEKLFF
CDR3 DNA: TGTGCCAGCAGTGAAGAGATAGCCGATGAAAGGGCAACTAATGAAAAACTGTTTTTT
V gene: TRBV6-1
D gene: NA
clone size: NA
J gene: TRBJ1-4

CDR3 protein: CASSDPGVPNTEAFF
CDR3 DNA: TGTGCCAGCAGCGACCCAGGGGTCCCGAACACTGAAGCTTTCTTT
V gene: TRBV9
D gene: NA
clone size: NA
J gene: TRBJ1-1

CDR3 protein: CASSVAGGRGNIQYF
CDR3 DNA: TGTGCCAGCAGCGTAGCAGGAGGGCGGGGAAACATTCAGTACTTC
V gene: TRBV9
D gene: NA
clone size: NA
J gene: TRBJ2-4

CDR3 protein: CASSQPPQEQFF
CDR3 DNA: TGTGCCAGCAGCCAGCCCCCACAGGAGCAGTTCTTC
V gene: TRBV14
D gene: NA
clone size: NA
J gene: TRBJ2-1

CDR3 protein: CASRPTGTGGDTQYF
CDR3 DNA: TGCGCCAGCAGGCCGACCGGGACAGGGGGCGATACGCAGTATTTT
V gene: TRBV5-1
D gene: TRBD1
clone size: once
J gene: TRBJ2-3

CDR3 protein: CATSRGTGVLYEQYF
CDR3 DNA: TGTGCCACCAGCAGAGGGACAGGGGTTCTCTACGAGCAGTACTTC
V gene: TRBV15
D gene: TRBD1
clone size: once
J gene: TRBJ2-7

CDR3 protein: CASSFTPRKGPEDSTYEQYF
CDR3 DNA: TGCGCCAGCAGCTTTACTCCTCGAAAGGGGCCGGAGGACAGTACCTACGAGCAGTACTTC
V gene: TRBV5-1
D gene: NA
clone size: NA
J gene: TRBJ2-7

CDR3 protein: CSTRDGYEQYF
CDR3 DNA: TGCAGCACAAGGGACGGCTACGAGCAGTACTTC
V gene: TRBV29-1
D gene: NA
clone size: NA
J gene: TRBJ2-7

CDR3 protein: CASRTLAGEQETQYF
CDR3 DNA: TGTGCCAGCAGAACACTAGCGGGGGAACAAGAGACCCAGTACTTC
V gene: TRBV7-3
D gene: TRBD2
clone size: NA
J gene: TRBJ2-5

CDR3 protein: CATWFPRQGPLAEAFF
CDR3 DNA: TGTGCCACCTGGTTCCCCCGTCAGGGGCCCCTTGCTGAAGCTTTCTTT
V gene: TRBV19
D gene: NA
clone size: NA
J gene: TRBJ1-1

CDR3 protein: CASSLSLAGGPHEQYF
CDR3 DNA: TGTGCCAGCAGCCTATCGCTAGCGGGAGGGCCACACGAGCAGTACTTC
V gene: TRBV5-4
D gene: TRBD2
clone size: NA
J gene: TRBJ2-7

CDR3 protein: CAWSVRQGAGTEAFF
CDR3 DNA: TGTGCCTGGAGTGTACGTCAGGGGGCAGGCACTGAAGCTTTCTTT
V gene: TRBV30
D gene: TRBD1
clone size: NA
J gene: TRBJ1-1

CDR3 protein: CASSFLAGGVDTQYF
CDR3 DNA: TGTGCCAGCAGCTTTCTAGCGGGAGGTGTAGATACGCAGTATTTT
V gene: TRBV11-2
D gene: TRBD2
clone size: NA
J gene: TRBJ2-3

CDR3 protein: CASSLTVGTYEQYF
CDR3 DNA: TGTGCCAGCAGTTTAACAGTCGGTACCTACGAGCAGTACTTC
V gene: TRBV28
D gene: NA
clone size: NA
J gene: TRBJ2-7

CDR3 protein: CASSVDRTSGAGDTQYF
CDR3 DNA: TGTGCCAGCAGCGTAGATAGGACTAGCGGCGCCGGGGATACGCAGTATTTT
V gene: TRBV9
D gene: TRBD2
clone size: NA
J gene: TRBJ2-3

CDR3 protein: CSVEPPGAGYGNEKLFF
CDR3 DNA: TGCAGCGTTGAACCCCCAGGGGCCGGCTACGGTAATGAAAAACTGTTTTTT
V gene: TRBV29-1
D gene: NA
clone size: NA
J gene: TRBJ1-4

CDR3 protein: CASSYSEQGIREQYF
CDR3 DNA: TGTGCCAGCAGTTACTCGGAGCAGGGCATTCGCGAGCAGTACTTC
V gene: TRBV6-5
D gene: NA
clone size: NA
J gene: TRBJ2-7

CDR3 protein: CASSLRVGGRTDTQYF
CDR3 DNA: TGTGCCAGCAGCTTAAGGGTGGGGGGTCGCACAGATACGCAGTATTTT
V gene: TRBV7-8
D gene: NA
clone size: NA
J gene: TRBJ2-3

CDR3 protein: CASSEEALLDYGYTF
CDR3 DNA: TGTGCCAGCAGTGAAGAGGCCCTCCTTGACTATGGCTACACCTTC
V gene: TRBV2
D gene: NA
clone size: NA
J gene: TRBJ1-2

CDR3 protein: CASSQETGGGGDTQYF
CDR3 DNA: TGTGCCAGCAGCCAAGAAACAGGGGGCGGGGGAGATACGCAGTATTTT
V gene: TRBV14
D gene: TRBD1
clone size: NA
J gene: TRBJ2-3

CDR3 protein: CASSPPLEGGGYEQYF
CDR3 DNA: TGCGCCAGCAGCCCCCCCCTGGAAGGGGGCGGGTACGAGCAGTACTTC
V gene: TRBV4-1
D gene: TRBD1
clone size: NA
J gene: TRBJ2-7